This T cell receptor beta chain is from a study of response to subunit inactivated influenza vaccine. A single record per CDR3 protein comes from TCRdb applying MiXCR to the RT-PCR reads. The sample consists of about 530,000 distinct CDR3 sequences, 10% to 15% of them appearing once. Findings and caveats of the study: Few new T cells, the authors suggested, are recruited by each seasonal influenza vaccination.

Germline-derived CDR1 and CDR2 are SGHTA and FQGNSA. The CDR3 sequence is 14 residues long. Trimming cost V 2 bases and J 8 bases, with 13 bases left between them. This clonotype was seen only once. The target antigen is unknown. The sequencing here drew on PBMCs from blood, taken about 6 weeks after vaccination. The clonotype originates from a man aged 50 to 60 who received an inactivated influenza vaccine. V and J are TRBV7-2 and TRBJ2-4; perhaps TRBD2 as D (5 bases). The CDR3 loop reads CASSLSGQRYIQYF. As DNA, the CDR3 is TGTGCCAGCAGCTTAAGCGGCCAGAGGTACATTCAGTACTTC.